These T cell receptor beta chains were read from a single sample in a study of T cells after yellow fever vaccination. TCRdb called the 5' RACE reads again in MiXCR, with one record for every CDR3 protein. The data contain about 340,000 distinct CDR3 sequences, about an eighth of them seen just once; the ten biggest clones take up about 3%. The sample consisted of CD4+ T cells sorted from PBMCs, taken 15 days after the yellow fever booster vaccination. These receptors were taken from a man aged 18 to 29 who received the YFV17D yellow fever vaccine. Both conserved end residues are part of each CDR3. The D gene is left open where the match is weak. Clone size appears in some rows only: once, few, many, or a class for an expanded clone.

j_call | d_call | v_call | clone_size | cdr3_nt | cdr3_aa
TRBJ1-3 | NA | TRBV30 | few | TGTGCCTGCACGAGGGGATACTCTGGAAACACCATATATTTT | CACTRGYSGNTIYF
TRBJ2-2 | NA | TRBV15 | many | TGTGCCACCAGCAGAGTTCCCGGGGAGCTGTTTTTT | CATSRVPGELFF
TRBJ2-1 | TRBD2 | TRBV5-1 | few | TGCGCCAGCAGCTCGACTAGCTTAAGGGAGCAGTTCTTC | CASSSTSLREQFF
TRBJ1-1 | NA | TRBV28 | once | TGTGCCAGCAGTTTAACCTTTGAAGCTTTCTTT | CASSLTFEAFF
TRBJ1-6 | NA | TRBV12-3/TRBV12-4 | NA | TGTGCCAGCAGTTTCGGGCAGGGAGGGAATTCACCCCTCCACTTT | CASSFGQGGNSPLHF
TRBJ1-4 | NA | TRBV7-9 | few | TGTGCCAGCAGCGCAGACAGGGAAAAACTGTTTTTT | CASSADREKLFF
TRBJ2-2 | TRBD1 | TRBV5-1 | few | TGCGCCAGCCACGGACAGGGGAACACCGGGGAGCTGTTTTTT | CASHGQGNTGELFF
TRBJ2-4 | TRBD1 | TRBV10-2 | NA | TGCGCCAGCAGAGTCCAGGGGGTGAGCATTCAGTACTTC | CASRVQGVSIQYF
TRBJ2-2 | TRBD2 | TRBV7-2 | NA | TGTGCCAGCAGCTTAGTTGGCGGGGGGGCGGCCGGGGAGCTGTTTTTT | CASSLVGGGAAGELFF
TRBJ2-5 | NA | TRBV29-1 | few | TGCAGCGTTGCTCTAGAGACCCAGTACTTC | CSVALETQYF
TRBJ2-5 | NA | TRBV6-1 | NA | TGTGCCAGCAGTGATCCCGGGGCAGGGAAAGAGACCCAGTACTTC | CASSDPGAGKETQYF
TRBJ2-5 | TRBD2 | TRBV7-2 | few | TGTGCCAGCAGCTTCCAAACGGGGGGAGGAGAGACCCAGTACTTC | CASSFQTGGGETQYF
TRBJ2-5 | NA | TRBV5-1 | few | TGCGCCAGCAGAACAGGAAGCCCGCCCCAAGAGACCCAGTACTTC | CASRTGSPPQETQYF
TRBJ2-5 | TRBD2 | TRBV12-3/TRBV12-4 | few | TGTGCCAGCAGAGTTAGCGGGGGAAATCAAGAGACCCAGTACTTC | CASRVSGGNQETQYF
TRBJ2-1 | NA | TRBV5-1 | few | TGCGCCAGCAGCTCATTCGTGGGGCAGGGAAGATACAATGAGCAGTTCTTC | CASSSFVGQGRYNEQFF
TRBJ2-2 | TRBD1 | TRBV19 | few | TGTGCCAGTAGCCCTCGACAGGGTCTGAACACCGGGGAGCTGTTTTTT | CASSPRQGLNTGELFF
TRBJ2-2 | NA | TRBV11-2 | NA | TGTGCCAGCAGCGAACAGTTTGGGTACACCGGGGAGCTGTTTTTT | CASSEQFGYTGELFF
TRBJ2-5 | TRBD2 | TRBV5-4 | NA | TGTGCCAGCAGCTTGGTGGCTAGCGGGGTAGAGACCCAGTACTTC | CASSLVASGVETQYF
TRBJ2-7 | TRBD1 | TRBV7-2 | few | TGTGCCAGCAGAAACCGGGACAGGGGGCCCGGGGAGCAGTACTTC | CASRNRDRGPGEQYF
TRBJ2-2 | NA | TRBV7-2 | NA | TGTGCCAGCAGCTTATCCCATACTATCTGGGCCGGGGAGCTGTTTTTT | CASSLSHTIWAGELFF
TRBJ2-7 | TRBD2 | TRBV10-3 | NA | TGTGCCATCCGTAAAGCTAGCGGGGACTCCCACGAGCAGTACTTC | CAIRKASGDSHEQYF
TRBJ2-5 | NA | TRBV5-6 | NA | TGTGCCAGGGTGGGGGAGACCCAGTACTTC | CARVGETQYF
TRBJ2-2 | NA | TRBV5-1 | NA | TGCGCCAGCAGCTTGGACCCGACAGCCGGGGAGCTGTTTTTT | CASSLDPTAGELFF
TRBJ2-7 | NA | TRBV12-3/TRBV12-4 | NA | TGTGCCAGCAGTAACCGACGAAGCTACGAGCAGTACTTC | CASSNRRSYEQYF
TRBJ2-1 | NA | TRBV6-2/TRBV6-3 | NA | TGTGCCAGCAGTTACGGTAGCCCCGATGAGCAGTTCTTC | CASSYGSPDEQFF
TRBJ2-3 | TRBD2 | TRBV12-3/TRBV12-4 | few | TGTGCCAGCGAGGGCGGGGGGCGTGGAGATACGCAGTATTTT | CASEGGGRGDTQYF
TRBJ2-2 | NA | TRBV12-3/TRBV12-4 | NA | TGTGCCAGCAGACCAAGGGGGGGGGACACCGGGGAGCTGTTTTTT | CASRPRGGDTGELFF
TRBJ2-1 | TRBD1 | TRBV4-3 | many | TGCGCCAGCAGCCAACAGGCGGACAGGGATATGAGAGGGCAGTTCTTC | CASSQQADRDMRGQFF
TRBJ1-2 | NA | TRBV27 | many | TGTGCCAGCAGTGTATTACAGGACCGTGGCTACACCTTC | CASSVLQDRGYTF
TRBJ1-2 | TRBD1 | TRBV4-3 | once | TGCGCCAGCAGCCAAGCCGTCAACAGGGGTGGCTACACCTTC | CASSQAVNRGGYTF
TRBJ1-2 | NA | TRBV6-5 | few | TGTGCCAGCAGCCCCCGGACCCCGGATGGCTACACCTTC | CASSPRTPDGYTF
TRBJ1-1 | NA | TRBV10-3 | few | TGTGCCATCAGCGAGAGGAGCACCACCGGGACGGGGAACACTGAAGCTTTCTTT | CAISERSTTGTGNTEAFF
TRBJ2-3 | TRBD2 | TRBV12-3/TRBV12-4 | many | TGTGCCACCGGGGACTACCTCACAGATACGCAGTATTTT | CATGDYLTDTQYF
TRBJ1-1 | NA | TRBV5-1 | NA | TGCGCCAGCAGCTCCCAGGGGAATGAGGGCACTGAAGCTTTCTTT | CASSSQGNEGTEAFF
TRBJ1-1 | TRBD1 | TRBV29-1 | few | TGCAGCGCGGCAGGGGGCTGGAGGACTGAAGCTTTCTTT | CSAAGGWRTEAFF
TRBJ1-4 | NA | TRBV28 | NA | TGTGCCAGCCGCGGGGTGGAAAAACTGTTTTTT | CASRGVEKLFF
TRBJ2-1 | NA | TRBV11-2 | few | TGTGCCAGCAGCTTAAGGGTTGGATCGGGACGATACAATGAGCAGTTCTTC | CASSLRVGSGRYNEQFF
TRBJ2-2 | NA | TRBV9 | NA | TGTGCCAGCAGCGGCCACCCGACCGGGGAGCTGTTTTTT | CASSGHPTGELFF
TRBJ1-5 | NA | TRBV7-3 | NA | TGTGCCAGCAGCTATCCTACCGTCGGGCCGCCCGACTATAGCAATCAGCCCCAGCATTTT | CASSYPTVGPPDYSNQPQHF
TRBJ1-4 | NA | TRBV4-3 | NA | TGCGCCAGCAGCCCAACTAATGAAAAACTGTTTTTT | CASSPTNEKLFF
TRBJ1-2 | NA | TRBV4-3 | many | TGCGCCAGCAGCCAAGAATGGGGCGTGTATGGCTACACCTTC | CASSQEWGVYGYTF
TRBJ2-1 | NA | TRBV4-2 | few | TGTGCCAGCAGCCAAGCCCAGGGCGCGTCCTACAATGAGCAGTTCTTC | CASSQAQGASYNEQFF
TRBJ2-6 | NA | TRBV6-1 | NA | TGTGCCAGCAGACCTGCGGACCCCTCTGGGGCCAACGTCCTGACTTTC | CASRPADPSGANVLTF
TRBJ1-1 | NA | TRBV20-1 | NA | TGCAGTGCTAAAAGCGGGGGAGGTAGCACTGAAGCTTTCTTT | CSAKSGGGSTEAFF
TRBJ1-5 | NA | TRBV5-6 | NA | TGTGCCAGCAGCTTGTTTCCGGGAGGGTTGCATCAGCCCCAGCATTTT | CASSLFPGGLHQPQHF
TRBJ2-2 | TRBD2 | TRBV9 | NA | TGTGCCAGCAGCGTAGGCGAAGGCGGGGGTGTCGGGGAGCTGTTTTTT | CASSVGEGGGVGELFF
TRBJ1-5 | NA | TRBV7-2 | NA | TGTGCCAGCAGCCAGGGGCAGATGGGGATCAGCCCCCAGCATTTT | CASSQGQMGISPQHF
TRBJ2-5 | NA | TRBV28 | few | TGTGCCAGCAGAGCCGCCGGCAGGGAAGAGACCCAGTACTTC | CASRAAGREETQYF
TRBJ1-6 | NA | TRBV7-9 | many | TGTGCCAGCAGCTTAACAAATTCACCCCTCCACTTT | CASSLTNSPLHF
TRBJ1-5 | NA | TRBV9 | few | TGTGCCAGCAGCCCACAGGAGGGTCAGCCCCAGCATTTT | CASSPQEGQPQHF
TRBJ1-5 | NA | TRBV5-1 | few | TGCGCCAGCAGACAACGGCCCGCCGCGCCGCCCCAGCATTTT | CASRQRPAAPPQHF
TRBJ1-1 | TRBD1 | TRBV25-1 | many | TGTGCCAGCAGCGTCCAGGGGGCGAGCAGCACTGAAGCTTTCTTT | CASSVQGASSTEAFF
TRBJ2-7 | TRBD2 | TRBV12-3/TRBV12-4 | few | TGTGCCAGCAGTTTATGGGGGGGAACCGCGGGCGAGCAGTACTTC | CASSLWGGTAGEQYF